This passage covers 15 T cell receptor beta chains from one sample sequenced in a study of blood T cell repertoires in COVID-19. Assay: immunoSEQ multiplex PCR; the TCRdb copy retains only in-frame clones and omits some. The sample has 250,000 to 350,000 clones, 88% seen once; the top ten hold 10% to 12%. The sample taken for sequencing was peripheral blood. Receptors originate from a woman aged 30 to 39 with COVID-19, enrolled during active disease.

The chain is built from TRBV19 and TRBJ2-1; 7 nucleotides match TRBD1. The CDR3 loop spans 13 amino acids. Germline CDR1 LNHDA, CDR2 SQIVND (reference sequence). CDR3 region: CATQQGRYNEQFF. CDR3 coding DNA: TGTGCGACCCAACAGGGGCGATACAATGAGCAGTTCTTC.

In DNA form, the CDR3 reads TGTGCCAGCAGCGCCGGGACAGGTGCTGGGGCCAACGTCCTGACTTTC. This translates into CASSAGTGAGANVLTF. The chain combines TRBV9 with TRBJ2-6; 8 nucleotides match TRBD1. V lost 3 bases, J lost 2 bases, and 4 bases stayed unmatched. Germline V lookup: CDR1 SGDLS, CDR2 YYNGEE. The CDR3 consists of 16 residues.

The chain is built from TRBV6-6 and TRBJ2-7, with TRBD2 as a possible D gene (6 bases). Germline V gene lookup returns CDR1 MNHNY and CDR2 SVGAGI (reference sequence). Trimming removed 5 bases from V and 2 bases from J, with 13 bases in between. This CDR3 contains 14 residues. CDR3 sequence reads: CASSPRGGPYEQYF. CDR3 sequence (DNA): TGTGCCAGCAGTCCTCGGGGAGGACCCTACGAGCAGTACTTC.

The rearrangement uses TRBV2 and TRBJ2-7, with 7 bases that match TRBD1. Losses at the gene ends were 6 bases for V and 3 bases for J; bases not matched to a gene: 2. The germline V gene encodes CDR1 SNHLY and CDR2 FYNNEI. The CDR3 is made up of 12 amino acids. CDR3 loop: CASRRQGYEQYF. The CDR3 DNA is TGTGCCAGCAGGAGACAGGGCTACGAGCAGTACTTC. Full variable domain (outside the CDR3, taken from reference TRBV2 and TRBJ2-7): EPEVTQTPSHQVTQMGQEVILRCVPISNHLYFYWYRQILGQKVEFLVSFYNNEISEKSEIFDDQFSVERPDGSNFTLKIRSTKLEDSAMYFCASRRQGYEQYFGPGTRLTVT.

The CDR3 coding sequence is TGTGCCAGCAGTTTCGAGGGATCTCAGCCCCAGCATTTT. Protein: CASSFEGSQPQHF. The chain couples TRBV12-3 or TRBV12-4 to TRBJ1-5; D unclear. The germline V and J ends were trimmed by 3 bases and 6 bases, with 9 bases remaining between them. The CDR3 loop spans 13 amino acids.

This sequence joins TRBV4-3 and TRBJ2-7, with 13 bases that match TRBD2. In germline, CDR1 is LGHNA, CDR2 YSLEER. Trimming at V came to 0 bases and at J to 7 bases, leaving 9 bases not matched to a gene. This CDR3 is 17 amino acids long. The CDR3 loop reads CASSQDTTSGRAEEQYF. In DNA, the CDR3 is TGCGCCAGCAGCCAAGATACAACTAGCGGGAGGGCCGAGGAGCAGTACTTC.

The chain has TRBV28 and TRBJ2-7, with TRBD2 as a possible D gene (5 bases). This CDR3 comprises 15 residues. Looked up from germline, CDR1 is MDHEN and CDR2 is SYDVKM. V shed 6 bases and J shed 0 bases, with 15 bases lying between them. The CDR3 protein is CASRDLEAFSYEQYF. The CDR3 DNA reads as TGTGCCAGCAGGGATTTGGAGGCCTTCTCCTACGAGCAGTACTTC.

This sequence joins TRBV7-3 and TRBJ2-1, with 14 bases fitting TRBD2. This CDR3 contains 18 residues. V trimming: 4 bases; J trimming: 7 bases; junction bases outside the gene matches: 12. Germline V gene data show CDR1 as SGHTA and CDR2 as FQGTGA. The CDR3 bases are TGTGCCAGCAGCTCCTCTCCGGGACTAGCGGGAGTGGAGAATGAGCAGTTCTTC. Translated, it gives CASSSSPGLAGVENEQFF.

This clone was seen a handful of times. The V gene is TRBV7-2, the J gene TRBJ1-4, with TRBD1 matching over 9 bases. Germline V lookup: CDR1 SGHTA, CDR2 FQGNSA. The CDR3 runs 15 residues. The ends lost 5 bases at V and 7 bases at J; junction bases unmatched: 8. DNA for the CDR3: TGTGCCAGCAGCGCCGCGGGGGGACAGGGTGAAAAACTGTTTTTT. It is translated as CASSAAGGQGEKLFF.

The chain recombines TRBV12-3 or TRBV12-4 with TRBJ2-7, with 7 positions matching TRBD1. V shed 7 bases, J shed 0 bases, and the junction held 3 bases outside the gene matches. The CDR3 totals 13 residues. The CDR3 sequence: CASTRGTSYEQYF. The CDR3, as DNA: TGTGCCAGCACCAGGGGGACCTCCTACGAGCAGTACTTC.

The CDR3, as DNA: TGCGCCAGCAGCGCTGATCTAGGCGGGAGTCGTGACGAGCAGTACTTC. Its protein product is CASSADLGGSRDEQYF. The chain has TRBV5-1 and TRBJ2-7, with 7 bases identical to TRBD2. The CDR3 is 16 residues long. J lost 5 bases, V lost 4 bases, and 15 bases had no gene match. Germline loops: CDR1 SGHRS, CDR2 YFSETQ.

The V call is TRBV15, the J call TRBJ1-5; 10 bases align to TRBD1. The CDR3 length is 16 residues. CDR1 is LNHNV and CDR2 is YYDKDF in the germline V gene (reference sequence). V was clipped by 3 bases and J by 2 bases; unmatched bases: 4. The DNA of the CDR3 is TGTGCCACCAGCAGGGGACAGGGGAAAGGCAATCAGCCCCAGCATTTT. It encodes CATSRGQGKGNQPQHF.

V gene TRBV11-2 combines with J gene TRBJ2-7; no reliable D call. CDR1 SGHAT and CDR2 FQNNGV come from the germline V gene. Trimming removed 0 bases from V and 1 base from J, with 10 bases in between. The CDR3 is made up of 15 amino acids. CDR3 protein: CASSLEGRPSYEQYF. In DNA, the CDR3 is TGTGCCAGCAGCTTAGAAGGCAGGCCTTCCTACGAGCAGTACTTC.

The chain employs TRBV10-2 and TRBJ2-2; D remains unclear. This CDR3 has 12 amino acids. Germline CDR1 reads WSHSY; CDR2 reads SAAADI. V was cut by 6 bases and J by 5 bases, with 7 bases left in between. CDR3: CASRSYTGELFF. The CDR3 DNA is TGCGCCAGCAGGTCCTATACCGGGGAGCTGTTTTTT.

This clone was seen only a few times. J is TRBJ2-7 and V is TRBV11-3, with D unresolved. V was clipped by 3 bases and J by 2 bases, with 14 bases between them. Germline-derived CDR1 and CDR2 are SGHNT and YENEEA. The length of the CDR3 is 15 residues. CDR3 amino acids: CASSFGLSVTYEQYF. Written as DNA, the CDR3 is TGTGCCAGCAGCTTTGGGCTATCCGTCACCTACGAGCAGTACTTC.